The 10 T cell receptor beta chains below all came from one sample that was sequenced in a study of blood T cell repertoires in COVID-19. Only in-frame clones appear in the TCRdb table, and some are missing; sequencing was by immunoSEQ multiplex PCR. The table has more than 65,000 clones, roughly 84% seen once; the top ten hold approximately 9.2%. Sequencing used peripheral blood. The receptors were sampled from a woman aged 45 to 65 with acute or convalescent COVID-19.

This chain joins TRBV27 and TRBJ2-1; 13 nucleotides align to TRBD2. CDR1 MNHEY and CDR2 SMNVEV come from the germline V gene (reference sequence). The CDR3 has 17 amino acids. V lost 5 bases to trimming and J lost 4 bases; unmatched junction nucleotides: 8. The CDR3 region has the DNA TGTGCCAGCAGTCTTAGGACTAGCGGGAGTGCGTACAATGAGCAGTTCTTC. Translated: CASSLRTSGSAYNEQFF.

The V call is TRBV6-1, the J call TRBJ2-1; D not resolved. This CDR3 spans 12 amino acids. V was shortened by 5 bases and J by 6 bases, with 8 bases between the two germline ends. Per germline, CDR1 MNHNS and CDR2 SASEGT. The CDR3: CASSLGVNEQFF. CDR3 bases: TGTGCCAGCAGTTTAGGAGTCAATGAGCAGTTCTTC.

The V gene is TRBV12-3 or TRBV12-4, the J gene TRBJ2-7; D is perhaps TRBD1 (6 bases). The CDR3 is 12 residues long. V lost 7 bases and J lost 7, with 14 bases in between. The CDR3 is CASTGRGEEQYF. The CDR3, as DNA: TGTGCCAGCACTGGCAGGGGCGAGGAGCAGTACTTC.

The V call is TRBV11-3, the J call TRBJ1-5; D may be TRBD1 (5 bases). The germline V gene encodes CDR1 SGHNT and CDR2 YENEEA. Trimming took off 2 bases at V and 0 bases at J, with 11 bases between the two ends. CDR3 length: 16 amino acids. The CDR3 loop is CASSLKQVSSNQPQHF. CDR3 sequence (DNA): TGTGCCAGCAGCTTAAAACAGGTCTCTAGCAATCAGCCCCAGCATTTT.

This chain uses TRBV29-1 with TRBJ1-5, with 7 positions matching TRBD1. Germline CDR1 reads SQVTM; CDR2 reads ANQGSEA. V gave up 6 bases and J gave up 0 bases; unmatched junction bases: 5. The CDR3 runs 14 residues. The CDR3 DNA follows: TGCAGCGTACAAACAGGGGATAGCAATCAGCCCCAGCATTTT. Translating it yields CSVQTGDSNQPQHF.

The chain employs TRBV19 and TRBJ2-1, with TRBD2 matching 8 bases. This CDR3 spans 16 amino acids. Trimming removed 2 bases from V and 1 base from J; junction bases left unmatched: 4. Germline CDR1 reads LNHDA; CDR2 reads SQIVND (reference sequence). CDR3 in amino acids: CASSILSGGSYNEQFF. The CDR3 DNA reads TGTGCCAGTAGTATACTAAGCGGGGGATCCTACAATGAGCAGTTCTTC.

The J gene is TRBJ1-1, the V gene TRBV6-5; D is perhaps TRBD1 (5 bases). V lost 10 bases and J lost 5, with 17 bases in between. The CDR3 length is 13 residues. CDR1 and CDR2 from the germline V gene are MNHEY and SVGAGI. CDR3 nucleotides: TGTGCCACCTCTAGGTTGGAGGGGACTGAAGCTTTCTTT. Residues: CATSRLEGTEAFF.

CDR3 nucleotides: TGCGCCAGCAGCTTGGCGGTCTCCACGAACACTGAAGCTTTCTTT. Translation: CASSLAVSTNTEAFF. The V call is TRBV5-1, the J call TRBJ1-1, with D unresolved. This CDR3 region has 15 residues. The germline CDR1 and CDR2 sequences are SGHRS and YFSETQ. V was trimmed by 0 bases and J by 1 base, leaving 10 bases between them.

The gene calls are TRBV14 and TRBJ2-1; TRBD2 aligns across 12 bases. The CDR3 length is 15 residues. Germline V gene lookup returns CDR1 SGHDN and CDR2 FVKESK. V trimming: 4 bases; J trimming: 6 bases; junction bases outside the gene matches: 4. The CDR3 DNA is TGTGCCAGCAGCCCCCTAGCGGGGGGGGTCAATGAGCAGTTCTTC. This codes for CASSPLAGGVNEQFF.

V gene TRBV27 combines with J gene TRBJ2-1, with TRBD2 matching over 9 bases. V lost 1 base to trimming and J lost 6 bases; unmatched junction nucleotides: 4. CDR3 length equals 15 residues. CDR1 and CDR2 (germline): MNHEY, SMNVEV (reference sequence). The CDR3, as DNA: TGTGCCAGCAGTTTATGGTTAGCGGGAGTCAATGAGCAGTTCTTC. Amino acid sequence: CASSLWLAGVNEQFF.